A selection of T cell receptor beta chains follows, all from one sample in a study of tumor and adjacent non-tumor tissue in lung cancer. TCRdb recomputed calls from the multiplex PCR reads with MiXCR, one row per CDR3 protein. The sample carries over 100,000 distinct CDR3 sequences, around 57% recorded once. Source material: distant non-tumor lung tissue. These receptors came from a man in his 60s with non-small cell lung cancer. Both conserved end residues are part of each CDR3. A D gene is named only where the DNA matches it firmly. Only some rows state a clone size, as once, few, many or a class for expanded clones.

-,TRBV4-2,TRBJ2-2,-,TGTGCCAGCACCCAAGATCAGGGGTCATACAGCGGGGAGCTGTTTTTT,CASTQDQGSYSGELFF
-,TRBV28,TRBJ2-1,-,TGTGCCAGCAGTCCATTGGGGAGCGGAAATGGGCAGCTCTTC,CASSPLGSGNGQLF
-,TRBV7-8,TRBJ1-5,-,TGTGCCAGCAGCTCAGGGACATTCCATCAGCCCCAGCATTTT,CASSSGTFHQPQHF
-,TRBV6-2/TRBV6-3,TRBJ2-7,-,TGTGACAGCAGGGGATCGCAGGTTTCCCACTACGAGCAGTACTTC,CDSRGSQVSHYEQYF
few,TRBV7-9,TRBJ1-4,TRBD1,TGTGCCAGCAGCCCGGGACAGGGGTATGAAAAACTGTTTTTT,CASSPGQGYEKLFF
-,TRBV12-3/TRBV12-4,TRBJ2-3,-,TGTACCAGCAGCCCCGGGGGCATAGATACGCAGTATTTT,CTSSPGGIDTQYF
-,TRBV9,TRBJ1-1,TRBD1,TGTGCCAGCAGCGCGACAGGGGTGAACACTGAAGCTTTCTTT,CASSATGVNTEAFF
-,TRBV25-1,TRBJ2-7,-,TGTGCCAGCAATGAACCGGGGGACGTATACGAGCAGTACTTC,CASNEPGDVYEQYF
few,TRBV30,TRBJ2-7,-,TGTGCCTGCTTGCCTATCCTGGCCTTACCCTCCTACGAGCAGTACTTC,CACLPILALPSYEQYF
many,TRBV6-1,TRBJ2-6,-,TGTGCCAGCAGTGATAGACAGTCCGGGGCCAACGTCCTGACTTTC,CASSDRQSGANVLTF
-,TRBV11-2,TRBJ1-5,-,TGTGCCAGCAGCTTCGGGACGAGAGATAGCAATCAGCCCCAACATTTT,CASSFGTRDSNQPQHF
-,TRBV5-1,TRBJ1-4,-,TGCGCCAGCAGCTTGGCCCAGGGAAACGAAAAACTGTTTTTT,CASSLAQGNEKLFF
once,TRBV24-1,TRBJ2-1,-,TGTGCCACCAGTGTGGGAGAGGGGGGGGATGAGCAGTTCTTC,CATSVGEGGDEQFF
many,TRBV5-6,TRBJ2-2,-,TGTGCCAGCAGCTTGGGTCCCAGGTTGAACACCGGGGAGCTGTTTTTT,CASSLGPRLNTGELFF
-,TRBV12-3/TRBV12-4,TRBJ2-5,-,TGTGCCATCAGTTTGCGTCAAGAGACTCAGTACTTC,CAISLRQETQYF
-,TRBV5-4,TRBJ2-5,TRBD1,TGTGCCAGCAACTCCACGACAGGGCCCCAGTACTTC,CASNSTTGPQYF
once,TRBV10-3,TRBJ2-1,-,TGTGCTATCAGTTCTAACGAGCTGATTTACAATGAGCAGTCCTTC,CAISSNELIYNEQSF
-,TRBV12-3/TRBV12-4,TRBJ2-3,-,TGTGCAAGCAGCCAGCTAGGCACCACAGATACGCAGTATTTT,CASSQLGTTDTQYF
-,TRBV20-1,TRBJ1-1,TRBD1,TGCAGTGCTATAGGACAGGGACAGAACACTGAAGCTTTCTTT,CSAIGQGQNTEAFF
many,TRBV28,TRBJ2-2,TRBD2,TGTGCCAGCAGGAGCCCTAGCGGGGATAACACCGGGGAGCTGTTTTTT,CASRSPSGDNTGELFF
many,TRBV28,TRBJ2-1,TRBD1,TGTGCCAGCGCGGGGGACAGGGGATGGAATGAGCAGTTCTTC,CASAGDRGWNEQFF
-,TRBV30,TRBJ2-3,-,TGTGCCTGGAGTGTAGAGTGCACAGATACGCAGTATTTT,CAWSVECTDTQYF
many,TRBV6-6,TRBJ1-2,-,TGTGCCAGCAGGAATACTGGCTACACCTTC,CASRNTGYTF
medium-sized,TRBV11-2,TRBJ2-3,-,TGTGCCAGCAGCCCCCCGCCCGCGGGCCCGAGCACAGATACGCAGTATTTT,CASSPPPAGPSTDTQYF
many,TRBV7-2,TRBJ2-7,-,TGTGCCAGCAGCTTAGCGCGTGGGAGGGGGTACGAGCAGTACTTC,CASSLARGRGYEQYF